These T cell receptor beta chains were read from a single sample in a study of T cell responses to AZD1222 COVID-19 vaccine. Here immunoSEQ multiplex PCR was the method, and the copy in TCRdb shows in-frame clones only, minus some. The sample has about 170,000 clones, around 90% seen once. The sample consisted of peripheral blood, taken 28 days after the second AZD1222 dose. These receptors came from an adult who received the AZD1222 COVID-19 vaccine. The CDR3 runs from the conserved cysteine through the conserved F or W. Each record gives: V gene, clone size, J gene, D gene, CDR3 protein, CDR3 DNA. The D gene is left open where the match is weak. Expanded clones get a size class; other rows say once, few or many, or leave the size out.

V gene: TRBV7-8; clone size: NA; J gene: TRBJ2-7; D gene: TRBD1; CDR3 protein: CASSLRDRRNEQYF; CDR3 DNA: TGTGCCAGCAGCTTAAGGGACAGGCGCAACGAGCAGTACTTC
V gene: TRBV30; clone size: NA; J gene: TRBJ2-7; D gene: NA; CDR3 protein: CAWRGGGLNEQYF; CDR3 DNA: TGTGCCTGGAGGGGAGGGGGTTTGAACGAGCAGTACTTC
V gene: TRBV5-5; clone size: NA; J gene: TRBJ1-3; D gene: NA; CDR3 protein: CAIPSTPRGSGNTIYF; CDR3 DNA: TGTGCCATCCCGAGCACCCCCCGGGGCTCTGGAAACACCATATATTTT
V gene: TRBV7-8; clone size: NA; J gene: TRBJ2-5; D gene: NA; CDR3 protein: CASSLIETQYF; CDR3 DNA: TGTGCCAGCAGCTTAATTGAGACCCAGTACTTC
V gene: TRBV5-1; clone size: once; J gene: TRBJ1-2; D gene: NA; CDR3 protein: CASSPGTEAGYTF; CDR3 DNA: TGCGCCAGCAGCCCCGGGACTGAGGCTGGCTACACCTTC
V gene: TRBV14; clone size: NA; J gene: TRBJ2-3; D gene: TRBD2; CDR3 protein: CASSPYSGGRTDTQYF; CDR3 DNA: TGTGCCAGCAGTCCTTATAGCGGGGGGCGCACAGATACGCAGTATTTT
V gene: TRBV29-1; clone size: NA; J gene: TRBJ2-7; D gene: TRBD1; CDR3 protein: CSVGRGGASYEQYF; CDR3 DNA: TGCAGCGTTGGGAGAGGGGGCGCCTCCTACGAGCAGTACTTC
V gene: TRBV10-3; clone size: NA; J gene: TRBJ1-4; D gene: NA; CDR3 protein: CAISFKISATNEKLFF; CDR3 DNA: TGTGCCATCAGTTTTAAGATCAGTGCAACTAATGAAAAACTGTTTTTT
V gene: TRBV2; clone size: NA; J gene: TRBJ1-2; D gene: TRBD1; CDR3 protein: CASIRDSPNYGYTF; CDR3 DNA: TGTGCCAGCATCCGGGACAGTCCTAACTATGGCTACACCTTC
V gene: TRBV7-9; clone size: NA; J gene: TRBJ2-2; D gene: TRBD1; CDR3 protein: CASTYGDRNTGELFF; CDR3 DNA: TGTGCCAGCACGTACGGGGACAGGAACACCGGGGAGCTGTTTTTT
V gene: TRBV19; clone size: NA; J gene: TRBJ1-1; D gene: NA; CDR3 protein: CASRGAGVFGTEAFF; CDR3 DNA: TGTGCCAGTAGAGGGGCAGGGGTATTCGGCACTGAAGCTTTCTTT
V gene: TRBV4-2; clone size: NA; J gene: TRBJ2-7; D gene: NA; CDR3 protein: CASSQAGGANEQYF; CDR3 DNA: TGTGCCAGCAGCCAAGCAGGGGGGGCGAACGAGCAGTACTTC
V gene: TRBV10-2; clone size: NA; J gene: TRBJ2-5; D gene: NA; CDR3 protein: CASSTGTIQETQYF; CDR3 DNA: TGCGCCAGCAGTACCGGGACCATCCAAGAGACCCAGTACTTC
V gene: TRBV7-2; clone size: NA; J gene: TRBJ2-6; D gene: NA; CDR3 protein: CASSIVVSGANVLTF; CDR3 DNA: TGTGCCAGCAGCATAGTGGTCTCTGGGGCCAACGTCCTGACTTTC